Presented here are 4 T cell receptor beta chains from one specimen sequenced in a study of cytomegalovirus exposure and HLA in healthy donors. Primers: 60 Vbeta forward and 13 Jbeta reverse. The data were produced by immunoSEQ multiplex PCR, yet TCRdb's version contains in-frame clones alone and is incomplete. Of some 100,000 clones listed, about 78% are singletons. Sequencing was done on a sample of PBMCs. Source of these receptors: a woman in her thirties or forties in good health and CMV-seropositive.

CDR3 residues: CASGYLAGNTDTQYF. In DNA, the CDR3 is TGTGCCAGCGGGTATCTAGCGGGGAACACAGATACGCAGTATTTT. V usage is TRBV25-1 and J usage is TRBJ2-3; 9 nucleotides align to TRBD2. The V gene's germline CDR1 is MGHDK and CDR2 SYGVNS. The CDR3 loop spans 15 amino acids. Trimming took 8 bases from V and 2 from J; bases not matched to a gene: 8.

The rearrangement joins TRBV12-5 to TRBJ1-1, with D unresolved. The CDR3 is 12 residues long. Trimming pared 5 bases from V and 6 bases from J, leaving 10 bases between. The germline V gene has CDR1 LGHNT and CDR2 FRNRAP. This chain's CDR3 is CASGQDTPEAFF. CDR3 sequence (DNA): TGTGCTAGTGGTCAAGATACTCCTGAAGCTTTCTTT.

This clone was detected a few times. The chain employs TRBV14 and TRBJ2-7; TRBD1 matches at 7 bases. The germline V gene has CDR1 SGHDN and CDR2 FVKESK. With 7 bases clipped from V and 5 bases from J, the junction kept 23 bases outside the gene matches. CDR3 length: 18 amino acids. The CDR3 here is CASTPRISADRSGHEQYF. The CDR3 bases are TGTGCCAGCACCCCAAGGATTTCTGCGGACAGGTCCGGGCACGAGCAGTACTTC.

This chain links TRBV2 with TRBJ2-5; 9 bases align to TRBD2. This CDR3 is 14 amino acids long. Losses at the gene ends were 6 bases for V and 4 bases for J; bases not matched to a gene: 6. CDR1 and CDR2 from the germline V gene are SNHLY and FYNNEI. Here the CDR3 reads CASRRTSVVETQYF. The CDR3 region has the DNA TGTGCCAGCAGGCGGACTAGCGTAGTAGAGACCCAGTACTTC.